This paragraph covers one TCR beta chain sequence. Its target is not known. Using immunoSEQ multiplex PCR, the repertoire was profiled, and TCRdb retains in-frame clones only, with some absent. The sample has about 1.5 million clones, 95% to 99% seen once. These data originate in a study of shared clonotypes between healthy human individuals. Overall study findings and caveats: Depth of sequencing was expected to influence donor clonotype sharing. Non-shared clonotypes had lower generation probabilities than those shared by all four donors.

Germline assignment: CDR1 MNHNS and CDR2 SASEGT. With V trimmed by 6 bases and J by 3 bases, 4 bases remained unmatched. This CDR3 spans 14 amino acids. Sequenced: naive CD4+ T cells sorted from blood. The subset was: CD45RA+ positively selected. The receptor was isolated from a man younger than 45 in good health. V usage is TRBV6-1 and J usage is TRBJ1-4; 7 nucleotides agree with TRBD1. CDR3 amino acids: CASRQGGSNEKLFF. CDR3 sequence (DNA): TGTGCCAGCAGGCAGGGGGGGTCTAATGAAAAACTGTTTTTT.